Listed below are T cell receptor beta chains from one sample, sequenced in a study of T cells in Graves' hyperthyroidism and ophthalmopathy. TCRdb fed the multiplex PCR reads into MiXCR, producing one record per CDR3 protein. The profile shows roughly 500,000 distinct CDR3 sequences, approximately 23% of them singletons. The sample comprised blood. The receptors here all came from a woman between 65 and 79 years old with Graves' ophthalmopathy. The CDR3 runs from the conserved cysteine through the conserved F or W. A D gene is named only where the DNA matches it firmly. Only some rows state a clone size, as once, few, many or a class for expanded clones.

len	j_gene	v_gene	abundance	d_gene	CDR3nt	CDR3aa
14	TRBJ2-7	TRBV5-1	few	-	TGCGCCAGCAGCCGATCGGCGGAGGCCCACGAGCAGTACTTC	CASSRSAEAHEQYF
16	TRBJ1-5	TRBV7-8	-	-	TGTGCCAGCAGCCCGGGGAGGACTTATAGCAATCAGCCCCAGCATTTT	CASSPGRTYSNQPQHF
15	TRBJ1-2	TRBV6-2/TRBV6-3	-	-	TGTGCCAGCAGTTACTCGGGGCAACATAACTATGGCTACACCTTC	CASSYSGQHNYGYTF
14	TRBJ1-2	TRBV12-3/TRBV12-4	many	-	TGTGCCAGCAGTTTAAGTGGCAGGGGTTATGGCTACACCTTC	CASSLSGRGYGYTF
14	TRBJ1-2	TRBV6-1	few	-	TGTGCCAGCAACCCGGACAGCAGAGGGTATGGCTACACCTTC	CASNPDSRGYGYTF
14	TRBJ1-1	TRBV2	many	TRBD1	TGTGCCAGCAGGCTCGACAGGGGAGGGACTGAAGCTTTCTTT	CASRLDRGGTEAFF
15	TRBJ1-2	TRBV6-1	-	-	TGTGCCAGCAGCTCCCCCTCGCAGGGGAACTATGGCTACACCTTC	CASSSPSQGNYGYTF
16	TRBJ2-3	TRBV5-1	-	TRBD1	TGCGCCAGCAGCTTGCTCCAGGGGGCTGGCACAGATACGCAGTATTTT	CASSLLQGAGTDTQYF
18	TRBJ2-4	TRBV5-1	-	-	TGCGCCAGCAGCTTGGGTTTTACCAGGACCCTAGCCAAAAACATTCAGTACTTC	CASSLGFTRTLAKNIQYF
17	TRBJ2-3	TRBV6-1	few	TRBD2	TGTGCCAGCAGTGAATTGGGACTAGCGGGGCTCACAGATACGCAGTATTTT	CASSELGLAGLTDTQYF
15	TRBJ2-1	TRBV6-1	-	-	TGTGCCAGCAGTCCTCCTATGACCAGCGTTAATGAGCAGTTCTTC	CASSPPMTSVNEQFF
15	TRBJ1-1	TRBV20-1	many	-	TGCAGTGCTAGAGATGGAAGGGGGAAGAACACTGAAGCTTTCTTT	CSARDGRGKNTEAFF
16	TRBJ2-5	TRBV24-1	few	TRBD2	TGTGCCACCAGTGATTTCAGCGGGAGTGGGACAGAGACCCAGTACTTC	CATSDFSGSGTETQYF
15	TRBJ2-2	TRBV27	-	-	TGTGCCAGCAGTTTATCAACCAGGGTTACCGGGGAGCTGTTTTTT	CASSLSTRVTGELFF
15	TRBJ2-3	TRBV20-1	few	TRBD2	TGCAGTGCCACCGGTAGTGCGGGAGTTTCAGATACGCAGTATTTT	CSATGSAGVSDTQYF
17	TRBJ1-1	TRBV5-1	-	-	TGCGCCAGCAGCGTAGGATACAGGGCTTCAGGGAACACTGAAGCTTTCTTT	CASSVGYRASGNTEAFF
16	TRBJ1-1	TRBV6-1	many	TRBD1	TGTGCCAGCGTCGCCGGGACAGGGGGCCTCGGGACTGAAGCTTTCTTT	CASVAGTGGLGTEAFF
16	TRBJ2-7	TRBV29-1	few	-	TGCAGCGTCGAGTTGTGGCCCGGCGGGGTGTTGGGTGAGCAGTACTTC	CSVELWPGGVLGEQYF
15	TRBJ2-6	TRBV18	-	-	TGTGCCAGCTCACCAGGGCACTCTGGGGCCAACGTCCTGACTTTC	CASSPGHSGANVLTF
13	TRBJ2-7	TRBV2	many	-	TGTGCCAGCAGTGAACAAGCAATCTACGAGCAGTACTTC	CASSEQAIYEQYF
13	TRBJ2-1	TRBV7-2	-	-	TGTGCCAGCAGCTTAGAATATAGGACTGCGTCGTTCTTC	CASSLEYRTASFF
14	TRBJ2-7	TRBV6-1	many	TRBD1	TGTGCCAGCAAACGGGGACAGGGGGTCTACGAGCAGTACTTC	CASKRGQGVYEQYF
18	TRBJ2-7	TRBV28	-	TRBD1	TGCGCCAGCAGCCAAGGACCTTTAAGACAGGGTTTAGCCTACGAGCAGTACTTC	CASSQGPLRQGLAYEQYF
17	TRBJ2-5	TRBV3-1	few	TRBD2	TGTGCCAGCAGCCCTACGATACCGCGCGGGAGATCAGAGACCCAGTACTTC	CASSPTIPRGRSETQYF
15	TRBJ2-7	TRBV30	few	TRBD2	TGTGCCTGGAGCCCAGGGGGACTAGCCACCTACGAGCAGTACTTC	CAWSPGGLATYEQYF
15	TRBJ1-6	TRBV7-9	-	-	TGTGCCAGCAGCTTAGCAGACCTAAAAGCCTCACCCCTCCACTTT	CASSLADLKASPLHF
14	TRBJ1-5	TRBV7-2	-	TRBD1	TGTGCCAGCAGTCAATCCAGGGGGCAACAGCCCCAGCATTTT	CASSQSRGQQPQHF
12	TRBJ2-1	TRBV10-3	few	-	TGTGCCATCAGTGAAACAGGCAATGAGCAGTTCTTC	CAISETGNEQFF
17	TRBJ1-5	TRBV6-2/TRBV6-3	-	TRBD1	TGTGCCAGCAGTTACTCGAGGGGCCGGGACAGGGTCCTCCCCCAGCATTTT	CASSYSRGRDRVLPQHF
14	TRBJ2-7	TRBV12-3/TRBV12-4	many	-	TGTGCCAGCAGTTTATTTCGCAGGGTCTACGAGCAGTACTTC	CASSLFRRVYEQYF
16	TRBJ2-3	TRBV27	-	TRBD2	TGTGCCAGCAGTCGACGGACTAGCGGGAGGGCCTTTACGCAGTATTTT	CASSRRTSGRAFTQYF
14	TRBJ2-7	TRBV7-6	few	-	TGTGCCAGCAGCTTCGGGACGTCGAACTACGAGCAGTACTTC	CASSFGTSNYEQYF